The present T cell receptor (beta chain) was sequenced within a study of cytomegalovirus exposure and HLA in healthy donors. Details on this clone: Its antigen remains unknown.

The CDR3 runs to 18 residues. Germline V gene data show CDR1 as SGHAT and CDR2 as FQNNGV. Between the trimmed V and J ends, which lost 2 bases and 2 bases, there was a span of 18 bases. The primer mix had 60 Vbeta and 13 Jbeta primers. The protocol was immunoSEQ multiplex PCR, while the TCRdb copy is restricted to in-frame clones and leaves out a portion. Among over 95,000 clones listed, 65% to 75% were seen once. General study results and limits: TCR beta chains associated with HLA were, in a later analysis, more clonally expanded than equally common others.

The J gene is TRBJ2-2, the V gene TRBV11-2, with D maybe TRBD2 (6 bases). This receptor was taken from a woman aged 40 to 50 in good health and CMV-seropositive. The sample consisted of PBMCs. CDR3 protein: CASSLFRGLPLNTGELFF. DNA of the CDR3: TGTGCCAGCAGCTTATTTCGGGGACTCCCCCTAAACACCGGGGAGCTGTTTTTT.